This TCR beta chain was observed in a study of shared clonotypes between healthy human individuals. Within Nashville, Tennessee resided all donors, each a Caucasian adult. This clone was observed a single time. Clones were read by immunoSEQ multiplex PCR, and TCRdb kept only the in-frame ones, dropping some. The table shows around 690,000 clones, with less than 95% occurring only once. The CDR3 consists of 13 residues. Per germline, CDR1 MNHNY and CDR2 SVGAGI (reference sequence). The germline V and J ends were trimmed by 8 bases and 3 bases, with 14 bases remaining between them. The chain links TRBV6-6 to TRBJ2-7; TRBD2 is a possible D gene (5 bases). This sequence originates from a man between 18 and 35 years old in good health. Some clones in this sample may be carry-over from other donors' samples. Input material: memory CD8+ T cells from PBMCs. Described subset: CD45RO+ cells pooled with CCR7-negative TemRA cells. The CDR3 is CASGERWGYEQYF. The CDR3 DNA is TGTGCCAGCGGGGAGCGGTGGGGCTACGAGCAGTACTTC.